This T cell receptor beta chain was obtained from a study of blood T cell repertoires in COVID-19. Study context: Specimens from acute and convalescent COVID-19 originated in the United States, Italy and Spain. In each case, the material was cDNA or gDNA derived from T cells, B-cell-depleted T cells, or PBMCs.

The table lists this clone with a count of one. In the source study's methods: By means of reference gene primer amplification, nucleated cell counts were estimated. Sequencing was performed with immunoSEQ multiplex PCR; in TCRdb, only in-frame clones are kept and a portion is missing. That table gives V, J and clone size, and the DNA gave D and trimming. The profile shows around 47,000 clones, 88% of them singletons. The germline CDR1 and CDR2 sequences are MNHNY and SVGAGI (reference sequence). The V gene lost 7 bases and the J gene lost 5 bases, with 14 bases spanning the gap. The CDR3 loop spans 14 amino acids.

The sequence was collected from a man in his forties or fifties with active COVID-19. Material: peripheral blood. The V and J genes are TRBV6-6 and TRBJ1-4; D possibly corresponds to TRBD1 (5 bases). This CDR3 reads CASTSSGENEKLFF. In DNA, the CDR3 is TGTGCCAGCACTTCTTCGGGGGAAAATGAAAAACTGTTTTTT.